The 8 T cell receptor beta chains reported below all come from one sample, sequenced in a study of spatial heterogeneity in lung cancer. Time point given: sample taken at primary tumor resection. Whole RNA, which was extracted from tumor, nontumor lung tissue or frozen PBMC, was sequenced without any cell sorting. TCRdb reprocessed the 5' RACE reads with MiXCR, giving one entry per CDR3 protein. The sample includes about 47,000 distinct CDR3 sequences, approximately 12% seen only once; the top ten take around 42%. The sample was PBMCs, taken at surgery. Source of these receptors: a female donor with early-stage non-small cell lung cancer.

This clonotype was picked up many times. CDR3 sequence: CASNQLYNEQFF. The DNA for the CDR3 is TGTGCCAGCAACCAATTATACAATGAGCAGTTCTTC. V and J are TRBV7-2 and TRBJ2-1; D is ambiguous. V lost 7 bases, J lost 4 bases, and 8 bases lay in between. Germline values: CDR1 SGHTA, CDR2 FQGNSA. CDR3 size: 12 residues.

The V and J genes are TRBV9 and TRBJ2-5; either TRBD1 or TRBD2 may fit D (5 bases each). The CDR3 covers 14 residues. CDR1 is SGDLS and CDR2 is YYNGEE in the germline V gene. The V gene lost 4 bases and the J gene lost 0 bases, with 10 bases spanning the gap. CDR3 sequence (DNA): TGTGCCAGCAGCCCGTGGGGGAACCAAGAGACCCAGTACTTC. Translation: CASSPWGNQETQYF.

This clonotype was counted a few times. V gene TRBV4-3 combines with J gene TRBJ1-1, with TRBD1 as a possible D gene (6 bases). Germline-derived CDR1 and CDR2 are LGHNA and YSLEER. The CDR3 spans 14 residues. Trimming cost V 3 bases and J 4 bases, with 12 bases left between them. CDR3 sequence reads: CASSHKDRGTEAFF. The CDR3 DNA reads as TGCGCCAGCAGCCATAAGGACAGAGGCACTGAAGCTTTCTTT.

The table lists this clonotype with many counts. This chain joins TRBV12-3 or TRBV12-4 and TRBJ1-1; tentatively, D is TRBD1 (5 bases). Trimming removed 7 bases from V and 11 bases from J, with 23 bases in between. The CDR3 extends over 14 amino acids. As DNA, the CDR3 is TGTGCCAGCACCTTCGGAGGGCAGGGCGGGGAGGCTTTCTTT. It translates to CASTFGGQGGEAFF.

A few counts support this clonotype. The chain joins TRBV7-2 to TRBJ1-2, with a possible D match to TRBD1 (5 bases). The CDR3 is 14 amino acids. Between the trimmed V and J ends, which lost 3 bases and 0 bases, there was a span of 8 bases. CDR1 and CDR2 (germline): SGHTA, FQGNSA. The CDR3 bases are TGTGCCAGCAGCTTCGACAGCACTAACTATGGCTACACCTTC. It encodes CASSFDSTNYGYTF.

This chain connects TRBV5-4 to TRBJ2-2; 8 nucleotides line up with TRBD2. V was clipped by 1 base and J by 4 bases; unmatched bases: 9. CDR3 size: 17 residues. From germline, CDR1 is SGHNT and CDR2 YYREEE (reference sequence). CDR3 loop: CASSLLGGGGPTGELFF. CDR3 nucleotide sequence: TGTGCCAGCAGCTTGCTTGGCGGCGGGGGGCCCACCGGGGAGCTGTTTTTT.

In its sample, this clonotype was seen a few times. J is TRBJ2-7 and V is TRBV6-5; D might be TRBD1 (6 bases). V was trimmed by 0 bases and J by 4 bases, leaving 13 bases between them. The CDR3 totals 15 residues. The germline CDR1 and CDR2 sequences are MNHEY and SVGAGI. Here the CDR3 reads CASSYSLQGSYEQYF. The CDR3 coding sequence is TGTGCCAGCAGTTACTCGCTGCAGGGGAGTTACGAGCAGTACTTC.

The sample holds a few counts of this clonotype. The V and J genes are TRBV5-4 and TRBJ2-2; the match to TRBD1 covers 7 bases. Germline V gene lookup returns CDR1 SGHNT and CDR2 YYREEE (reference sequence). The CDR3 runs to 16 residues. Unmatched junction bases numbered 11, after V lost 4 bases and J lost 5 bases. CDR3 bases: TGTGCCAGCAGCCCCGGACAGGTTCTCGGGACCGGGGAGCTGTTTTTT. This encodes CASSPGQVLGTGELFF.